The 14 T cell receptor beta chains listed next were all sequenced from one sample in a study of control samples from healthy donors and cancer patients. This table comes from immunoSEQ multiplex PCR, and its TCRdb copy is limited to in-frame clones, with some not included. This table holds 150,000 to 200,000 clones, around nine tenths found once. Sequencing used blood. These receptors were taken from a man between 18 and 29 years old in good health.

The rearrangement joins TRBV25-1 to TRBJ1-2; 9 bases map to TRBD1. Germline CDR1 reads MGHDK; CDR2 reads SYGVNS. The V gene end was trimmed by 6 bases and the J gene end by 8 bases; junction bases not matched to a gene: 10. This CDR3 has 14 amino acids. CDR3 in amino acids: CASRPKMDRGGYTF. For the CDR3, the DNA is TGTGCCAGCAGGCCCAAGATGGACAGGGGCGGCTACACCTTC.

The sample holds a few counts of this clone. This rearrangement joins TRBV10-3 to TRBJ2-7, with 9 nucleotides matching TRBD1. This CDR3 comprises 14 residues. Germline trimming cut 0 bases from V and 4 bases from J; bases unmatched to any gene: 1. Germline CDR1 ENHRY, CDR2 SYGVKD. CDR3 nucleotides: TGTGCCATCAGTGAGTCGACAGGGGGTTACGAGCAGTACTTC. This gives the protein CAISESTGGYEQYF.

V usage is TRBV3-1 (or the pseudogene TRBV3-2) and J usage is TRBJ2-3; D is perhaps TRBD1 (7 bases). The CDR3 runs to 16 residues. V lost 5 bases to trimming and J lost 5 bases, with 20 bases between them. Germline V gene data show CDR1 as LGHDT and CDR2 as YNNKEL (reference sequence). As DNA, the CDR3 is TGTGCCAGCAGCATCAGGCAGGGGGGCAGGGAAGATACGCAGTATTTT. Amino acid sequence: CASSIRQGGREDTQYF.

The chain is built from TRBV5-6 and TRBJ1-2; 9 bases align to TRBD1. The length of the CDR3 is 14 residues. The J segment lost 5 bases and the V segment lost 4 bases, leaving 6 bases of the junction unmatched. Germline values: CDR1 SGHDT, CDR2 YYEEEE. CDR3 amino acids: CASSQTGTGYGYTF. In DNA form, the CDR3 reads TGTGCCAGCAGCCAAACCGGGACAGGGTATGGCTACACCTTC.

The gene calls are TRBV11-3 and TRBJ2-1; D may be TRBD1 (6 bases). CDR3 length: 15 amino acids. Germline V lookup: CDR1 SGHNT, CDR2 YENEEA. With 5 bases removed from V and 2 bases from J, the gap between germline ends came to 13 bases. In DNA, the CDR3 is TGTGCCAGCAGCCCGAGCAGGGGACCCTACAATGAGCAGTTCTTC. It translates to CASSPSRGPYNEQFF.

The chain joins TRBV29-1 to TRBJ1-2; a possible D gene is TRBD1 (6 bases). The germline V and J ends were trimmed by 7 bases and 2 bases, with 14 bases remaining between them. The CDR3 runs to 13 residues. CDR1 is SQVTM, CDR2 ANQGSEA, per germline. CDR3 residues: CSAPRTDNYGYTF. DNA for the CDR3: TGCAGCGCTCCCAGGACAGACAACTATGGCTACACCTTC. Using reference TRBV29-1 and TRBJ1-2 for the parts outside the CDR3, the full variable domain is SAVISQKPSRDICQRGTSLTIQCQVDSQVTMMFWYRQQPGQSLTLIATANQGSEATYESGFVIDKFPISRPNLTFSTLTVSNMSPEDSSIYLCSAPRTDNYGYTFGSGTRLTVV.

The V call is TRBV5-5, the J call TRBJ2-2; no definite D call. Germline V lookup: CDR1 SGHKS, CDR2 YYEKEE (reference sequence). The CDR3 contains 14 residues. Trimming removed 0 bases from V and 4 bases from J, with 7 bases in between. As DNA, the CDR3 is TGTGCCAGCAGCTTGGACTGGGGCACCGGGGAGCTGTTTTTT. Translated, it gives CASSLDWGTGELFF. Together with reference TRBV5-5 and TRBJ2-2, the CDR3 gives the full variable domain: DAGVTQSPTHLIKTRGQQVTLRCSPISGHKSVSWYQQVLGQGPQFIFQYYEKEERGRGNFPDRFSARQFPNYSSELNVNALLLGDSALYLCASSLDWGTGELFFGEGSRLTVL.

In its sample, this clone was seen many times. V gene TRBV4-2 combines with J gene TRBJ1-5, with D perhaps matching TRBD1 (6 bases). The germline V and J ends were trimmed by 1 base and 2 bases, with 21 bases remaining between them. Germline V gene data show CDR1 as LGHNA and CDR2 as YNFKEQ. This CDR3 comprises 19 residues. CDR3 in amino acids: CASSQGPGAAWSGNQPQHF. The CDR3 DNA reads as TGTGCCAGCAGCCAAGGTCCGGGGGCGGCATGGTCAGGCAATCAGCCCCAGCATTTT.

This clone occurred once. The chain has TRBV7-9 and TRBJ2-5; D is undetermined. The V gene's germline CDR1 is SEHNR and CDR2 FQNEAQ (reference sequence). Trimming cost V 6 bases and J 1 base, with 9 bases left between them. The CDR3 has 13 amino acids. CDR3 protein: CASRPRSQETQYF. In nucleotides, the CDR3 is TGTGCCAGCAGACCCAGGAGCCAAGAGACCCAGTACTTC.

The genes are TRBV7-2 and TRBJ1-6; D gene uncertain. The V gene lost 5 bases and the J gene lost 0 bases, with 17 bases spanning the gap. The germline gives CDR1 SGHTA, CDR2 FQGNSA. The CDR3 totals 18 residues. The CDR3 region has the DNA TGTGCCAGCAGCCTTGCTGCGCACTTAGTCTCCTATAATTCACCCCTCCACTTT. Translated, it gives CASSLAAHLVSYNSPLHF.

A remark on this clone: Sequence at one end of the junction differs from germline and may be a read error. The CDR3 region is CVSSPERTGRGGSPLHF. CDR3 DNA: TGTGTCAGCTCACCGGAAAGGACAGGTCGAGGGGGTTCACCCCTCCACTTT. The V gene is TRBV18, the J gene TRBJ1-6; TRBD1 matches at 7 bases. In germline, CDR1 is KGHSH, CDR2 LQKENI. The CDR3 spans 17 residues. Full variable domain (outside the CDR3, taken from reference TRBV18 and TRBJ1-6): NAGVMQNPRHLVRRRGQEARLRCSPMKGHSHVYWYRQLPEEGLKFMVYLQKENIIDESGMPKERFSAEFPKEGPSILRIQQVVRGDSAAYFCVSSPERTGRGGSPLHFGNGTRLTVT.

This CDR3 is CASSPPAGSGNTIYF. Written as DNA, the CDR3 is TGTGCCAGCAGTCCCCCCGCGGGCTCTGGAAACACCATATATTTT. The chain carries TRBV28 and TRBJ1-3; no firm D call. V dropped 5 bases and J dropped 0 bases, with 11 bases sitting between them. From germline, CDR1 is MDHEN and CDR2 SYDVKM. This CDR3 is built from 15 residues.

Only a few counts were recorded for this clone. CDR3 region: CASSNSPNGADTQYF. DNA for the CDR3: TGTGCCAGCAGCAACTCCCCTAACGGGGCAGATACGCAGTATTTT. V and J are TRBV9 and TRBJ2-3; maybe TRBD2 (5 bases). Trimming took off 4 bases at V and 4 bases at J, with 16 bases between the two ends. Germline V CDR1 and CDR2: SGDLS, YYNGEE. CDR3 length: 15 amino acids.

The chain has TRBV18 and TRBJ1-1; 10 nucleotides match TRBD1. CDR3 length: 13 amino acids. CDR1 KGHSH and CDR2 LQKENI come from the germline V gene. Losses at the gene ends were 3 bases for V and 8 bases for J; bases not matched to a gene: 3. The CDR3 region is CASSPTGGREAFF. CDR3 sequence (DNA): TGTGCCAGCTCACCGACAGGGGGCAGGGAAGCTTTCTTT. The whole variable domain, remainder taken from reference TRBV18 and TRBJ1-1, is NAGVMQNPRHLVRRRGQEARLRCSPMKGHSHVYWYRQLPEEGLKFMVYLQKENIIDESGMPKERFSAEFPKEGPSILRIQQVVRGDSAAYFCASSPTGGREAFFGQGTRLTVV.